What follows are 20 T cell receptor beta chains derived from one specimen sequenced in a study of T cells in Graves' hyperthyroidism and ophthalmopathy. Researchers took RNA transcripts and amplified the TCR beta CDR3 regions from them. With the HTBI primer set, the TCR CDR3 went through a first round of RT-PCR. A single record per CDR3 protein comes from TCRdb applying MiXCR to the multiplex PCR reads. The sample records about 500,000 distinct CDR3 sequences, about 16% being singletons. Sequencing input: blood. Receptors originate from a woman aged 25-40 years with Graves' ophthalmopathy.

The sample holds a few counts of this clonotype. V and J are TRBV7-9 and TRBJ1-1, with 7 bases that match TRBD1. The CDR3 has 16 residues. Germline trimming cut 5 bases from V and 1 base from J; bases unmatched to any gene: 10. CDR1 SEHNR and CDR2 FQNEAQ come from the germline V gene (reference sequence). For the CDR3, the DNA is TGTGCCAGCAGCGCGAGAGGGACAGACACGAACACTGAAGCTTTCTTT. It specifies CASSARGTDTNTEAFF.

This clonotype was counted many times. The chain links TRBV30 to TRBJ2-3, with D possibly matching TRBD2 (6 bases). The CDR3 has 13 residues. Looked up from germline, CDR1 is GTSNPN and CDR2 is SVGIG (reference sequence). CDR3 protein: CVGGLPRTDTQYF. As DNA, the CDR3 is TGTGTGGGGGGTCTACCACGCACAGATACGCAGTATTTT.

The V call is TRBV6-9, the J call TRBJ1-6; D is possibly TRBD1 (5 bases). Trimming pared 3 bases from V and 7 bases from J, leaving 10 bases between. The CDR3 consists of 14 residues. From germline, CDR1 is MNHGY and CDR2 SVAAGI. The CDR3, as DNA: TGTGCCAGCAGTTACTATGGGGCCAATTCACCCCTCCACTTT. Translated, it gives CASSYYGANSPLHF.

CDR3 region: CASTLQGARNSPLHF. CDR3 bases: TGTGCCAGCACCTTACAAGGTGCGAGGAATTCACCCCTCCACTTT. The chain recombines TRBV28 with TRBJ1-6; D remains unclear. In germline, CDR1 is MDHEN, CDR2 SYDVKM. Trimming cost V 7 bases and J 7 bases, with 17 bases left between them. This CDR3 is 15 amino acids long.

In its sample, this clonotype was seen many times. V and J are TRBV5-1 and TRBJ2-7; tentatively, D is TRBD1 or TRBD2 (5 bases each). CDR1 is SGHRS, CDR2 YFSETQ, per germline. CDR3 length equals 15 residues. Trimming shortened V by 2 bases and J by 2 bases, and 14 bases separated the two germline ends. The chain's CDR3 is CASSLTGTQAYEQYF. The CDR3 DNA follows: TGCGCCAGCAGCTTAACCGGGACCCAAGCCTACGAGCAGTACTTC.

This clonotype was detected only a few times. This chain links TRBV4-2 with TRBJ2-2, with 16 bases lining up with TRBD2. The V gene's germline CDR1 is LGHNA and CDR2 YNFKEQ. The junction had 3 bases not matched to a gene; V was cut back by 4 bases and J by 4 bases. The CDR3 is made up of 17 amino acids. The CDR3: CASSPGLAGGVTGELFF. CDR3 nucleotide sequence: TGTGCCAGCAGCCCGGGACTAGCGGGAGGGGTCACCGGGGAGCTGTTTTTT.

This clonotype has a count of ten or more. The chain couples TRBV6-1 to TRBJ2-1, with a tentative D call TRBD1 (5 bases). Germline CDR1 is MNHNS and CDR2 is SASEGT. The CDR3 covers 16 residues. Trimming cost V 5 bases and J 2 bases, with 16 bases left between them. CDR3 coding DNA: TGTGCCAGCAGTTACACCGATAGGGGCCCCTACAATGAGCAGTTCTTC. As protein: CASSYTDRGPYNEQFF.

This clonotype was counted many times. The CDR3 protein is CASSSLGLADDTQYF. The CDR3 DNA sequence: TGTGCCAGCAGCTCACTCGGACTAGCGGACGATACGCAGTATTTT. V and J are TRBV11-3 and TRBJ2-3; 10 bases fit TRBD2. The CDR3 totals 15 residues. The germline V gene encodes CDR1 SGHNT and CDR2 YENEEA. The junction had 7 bases not matched to a gene; V was cut back by 4 bases and J by 6 bases. Supplemented by reference TRBV11-3 and TRBJ2-3, the full variable domain reads EAGVVQSPRYKIIEKKQPVAFWCNPISGHNTLYWYLQNLGQGPELLIRYENEEAVDDSQLPKDRFSAERLKGVDSTLKIQPAELGDSAVYLCASSSLGLADDTQYFGPGTRLTVL.

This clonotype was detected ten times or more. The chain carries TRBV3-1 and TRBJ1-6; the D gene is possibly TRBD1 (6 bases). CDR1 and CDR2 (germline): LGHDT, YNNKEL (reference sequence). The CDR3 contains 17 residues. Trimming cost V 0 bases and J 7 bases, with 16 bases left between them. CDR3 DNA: TGTGCCAGCAGCCAAGACGGTTTCAGGGGAGGCAATTCACCCCTCCACTTT. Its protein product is CASSQDGFRGGNSPLHF.

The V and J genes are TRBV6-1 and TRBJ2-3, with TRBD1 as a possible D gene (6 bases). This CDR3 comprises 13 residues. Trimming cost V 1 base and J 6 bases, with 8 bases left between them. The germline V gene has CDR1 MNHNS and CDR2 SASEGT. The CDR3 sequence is CASSEGGHDTQYF. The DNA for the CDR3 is TGTGCCAGCAGTGAAGGGGGACATGATACGCAGTATTTT.

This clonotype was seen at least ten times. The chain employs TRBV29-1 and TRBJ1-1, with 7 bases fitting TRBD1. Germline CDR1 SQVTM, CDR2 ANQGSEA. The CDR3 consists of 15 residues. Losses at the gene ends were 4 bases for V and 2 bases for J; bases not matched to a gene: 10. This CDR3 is CSVAGGDRSNTEAFF. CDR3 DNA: TGCAGCGTTGCCGGCGGGGACAGATCTAACACTGAAGCTTTCTTT.

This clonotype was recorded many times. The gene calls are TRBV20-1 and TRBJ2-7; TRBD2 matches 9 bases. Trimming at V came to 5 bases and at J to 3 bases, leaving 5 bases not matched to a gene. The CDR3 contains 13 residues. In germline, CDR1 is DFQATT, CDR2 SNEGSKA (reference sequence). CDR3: CSAQTSGIYEQYF. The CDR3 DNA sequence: TGCAGTGCTCAGACTAGCGGAATCTACGAGCAGTACTTC.

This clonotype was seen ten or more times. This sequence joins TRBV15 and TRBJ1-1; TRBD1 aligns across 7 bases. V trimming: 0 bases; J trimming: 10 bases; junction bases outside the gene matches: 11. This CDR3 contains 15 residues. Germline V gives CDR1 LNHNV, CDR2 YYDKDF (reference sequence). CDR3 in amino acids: CATSRERQGGFGAFF. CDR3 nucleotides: TGTGCCACCAGCAGAGAACGACAGGGAGGTTTTGGAGCTTTCTTT.

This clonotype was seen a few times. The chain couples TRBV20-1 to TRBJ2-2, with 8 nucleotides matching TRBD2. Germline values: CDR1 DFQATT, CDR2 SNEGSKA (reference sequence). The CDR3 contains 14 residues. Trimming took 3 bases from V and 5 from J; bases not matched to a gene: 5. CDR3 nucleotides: TGCAGTGCTAGGAGCGGGGGTAGAACCGGGGAGCTGTTTTTT. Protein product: CSARSGGRTGELFF.

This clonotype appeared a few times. CDR3 nucleotides: TGTGCCAGCAGTTACCGACCCTTAATTGGCAATCAGCCCCAGCATTTT. It yields the protein CASSYRPLIGNQPQHF. The V gene is TRBV6-5, the J gene TRBJ1-5; no reliable D call. CDR3 size: 16 residues. Germline V gives CDR1 MNHEY, CDR2 SVGAGI. Trimming took off 2 bases at V and 2 bases at J, with 13 bases between the two ends.

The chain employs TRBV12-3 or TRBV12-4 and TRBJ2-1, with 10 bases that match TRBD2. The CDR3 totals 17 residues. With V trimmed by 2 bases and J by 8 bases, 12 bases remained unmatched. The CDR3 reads CASSLRFRLAGVHEQFF. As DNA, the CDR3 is TGTGCCAGCAGTTTAAGGTTTAGGCTAGCGGGAGTACATGAGCAGTTCTTC.

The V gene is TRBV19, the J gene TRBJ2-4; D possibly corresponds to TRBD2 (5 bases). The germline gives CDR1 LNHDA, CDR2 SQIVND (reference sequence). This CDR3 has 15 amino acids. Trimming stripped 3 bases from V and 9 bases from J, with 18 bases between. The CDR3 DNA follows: TGTGCCAGTAGTATCGAACGGGGATTCGCGGGCATTCAGTACTTC. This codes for CASSIERGFAGIQYF.

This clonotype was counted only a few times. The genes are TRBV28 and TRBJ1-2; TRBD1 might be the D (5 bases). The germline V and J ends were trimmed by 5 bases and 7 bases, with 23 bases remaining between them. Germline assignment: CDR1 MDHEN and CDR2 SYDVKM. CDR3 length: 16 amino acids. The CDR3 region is CASSLTGTPAWAGYTF. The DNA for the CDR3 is TGTGCCAGCAGTCTAACCGGGACTCCTGCTTGGGCTGGCTACACCTTC.

The CDR3 reads CASSPSGGSYEQYF. The CDR3 region has the DNA TGTGCCAGTAGTCCCAGCGGAGGATCCTACGAGCAGTACTTC. V and J are TRBV19 and TRBJ2-7, with a tentative D call TRBD2 (5 bases). Germline V gene sequence: CDR1 LNHDA, CDR2 SQIVND (reference sequence). Trimming removed 5 bases from V and 1 base from J, with 12 bases in between. CDR3 length: 14 residues.

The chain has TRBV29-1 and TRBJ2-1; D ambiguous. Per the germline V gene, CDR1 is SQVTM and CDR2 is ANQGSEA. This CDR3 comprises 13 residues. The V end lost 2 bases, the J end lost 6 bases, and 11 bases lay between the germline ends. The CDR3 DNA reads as TGCAGCGTTGAAACCCATAGGTCCAATGAGCAGTTCTTC. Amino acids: CSVETHRSNEQFF.